This T cell receptor (beta chain) originates from a study of blood T cell repertoires in COVID-19. In the source study's methods: Amplification of reference gene primers was used by the study to estimate nucleated cell counts. Sequenced by immunoSEQ multiplex PCR; TCRdb stores in-frame clones only, minus some. Clonal size and the V and J genes are those of that table, whereas D and trimming came from the DNA. This table has some 250,000 clones, more than 75% appearing once. Germline V lookup: CDR1 KGHSH, CDR2 LQKENI. The CDR3 has 14 amino acids. The V end lost 3 bases, the J end lost 0 bases, and 8 bases lay between the germline ends. This clone was picked up one time.

The specimen sequenced was peripheral blood. The rearrangement joins TRBV18 to TRBJ1-1, with D possibly TRBD1 on 5 matching bases. The TCR comes from a woman aged 55-70 years with active or convalescent COVID-19. In nucleotides, the CDR3 is TGTGCCAGCTCACCGCAGGACATGAACACTGAAGCTTTCTTT. Its protein product is CASSPQDMNTEAFF.